This T cell receptor (beta chain) derives from a study of shared clonotypes between healthy human individuals. Negatively enriched CD4+ T cells were divided by CD45RA into naive and memory. For this clone: Its cognate antigen is unknown.

The study, taken as a whole, reports: Among a handful of donors, approximately 5% of naive CD4 clonotypes were found in common.

Germline V CDR1 and CDR2: SGHRS, YFSETQ. The junction had 8 bases not matched to a gene; V was cut back by 7 bases and J by 4 bases. The CDR3 sequence is 13 residues long. The assay was immunoSEQ multiplex PCR, and TCRdb's table has in-frame clones only and misses some. There are 1 million to 1.2 million clones in the sample; 70% to 85% occur only once, and roughly 0.83% lies in the top ten. This sequence originates from a man between 18 and 35 years old in good health. Some clones in this sample may be carry-over from other donors' samples. The chain couples TRBV5-1 to TRBJ2-7; 7 nucleotides match TRBD2. Sequencing was carried out using memory CD4+ T cells from PBMCs. The subset is: CD45RA-negative fraction. CDR3 residues: CASQRDLQYEQYF. DNA for the CDR3: TGCGCCAGCCAGCGGGACCTCCAATACGAGCAGTACTTC.